This TCR beta chain was recovered during a study of blood T cell repertoires in COVID-19. Study-level information: Sites in the United States, Italy and Spain provided acute and convalescent COVID-19 samples. Sample material is recorded as cDNA or gDNA derived from T cells, B-cell-depleted T cells, or PBMCs.

V dropped 4 bases and J dropped 1 base, with 8 bases sitting between them. CDR1 is SGHKS, CDR2 YYEKEE, per germline (reference sequence). The CDR3 loop spans 13 amino acids. How the authors handled the data: It was from reference gene primer amplification that nucleated cell counts were estimated. Data came from immunoSEQ multiplex PCR; TCRdb stores just in-frame clones and leaves some out. From that table come the V and J calls and clone size; the DNA was used to work out D and trimming. The sample includes a few hundred thousand clones, approximately 82% seen only once; the top ten take 1.2%. The V and J genes are TRBV5-5 and TRBJ1-1, with D possibly being TRBD1 (5 bases). The clonotype was recovered from a woman between 50 and 59 years old with acute or convalescent COVID-19. Sequencing was done on a sample of peripheral blood. CDR3 in DNA: TGTGCCAGCAGCCGTACAGGGAACACTGAAGCTTTCTTT. As protein: CASSRTGNTEAFF.